This is a list of T cell receptor beta chains from one sample in a study of blood T cell repertoires in COVID-19. Here immunoSEQ multiplex PCR was the method, and the copy in TCRdb shows in-frame clones only, minus some. The table records hundreds of thousands of clones, roughly 80% of them present only once. Sample: peripheral blood. These receptor sequences come from a woman aged 40-49 years with active or convalescent COVID-19. Both conserved end residues are part of each CDR3. Fields, in order: D gene, J gene, clone size, V gene, CDR3 protein, CDR3 DNA. A D gene is named only where the DNA matches it firmly. Only some rows state a clone size, as once, few, many or a class for expanded clones.

d_gene: -; j_gene: TRBJ2-7; abundance: -; v_gene: TRBV2; CDR3aa: CASSAGYYEQYF; CDR3nt: TGTGCCAGCAGTGCGGGGTACTACGAGCAGTACTTC
d_gene: TRBD1; j_gene: TRBJ2-2; abundance: -; v_gene: TRBV28; CDR3aa: CASRLGQGWTGELFF; CDR3nt: TGTGCCAGCAGGTTGGGACAGGGATGGACCGGGGAGCTGTTTTTT
d_gene: -; j_gene: TRBJ2-5; abundance: -; v_gene: TRBV28; CDR3aa: CASSLLGEQETQYF; CDR3nt: TGTGCCAGCAGTTTGCTAGGGGAACAAGAGACCCAGTACTTC
d_gene: -; j_gene: TRBJ1-1; abundance: few; v_gene: TRBV28; CDR3aa: CASSTMNTEAFF; CDR3nt: TGTGCCAGCAGCACTATGAACACTGAAGCTTTCTTT
d_gene: -; j_gene: TRBJ1-3; abundance: few; v_gene: TRBV11-2; CDR3aa: CASSFYRGSGNTIYF; CDR3nt: TGTGCCAGCAGCTTTTACCGGGGGTCTGGAAACACCATATATTTT
d_gene: TRBD1; j_gene: TRBJ2-1; abundance: -; v_gene: TRBV10-1; CDR3aa: CASSPLQGTVGQFF; CDR3nt: TGCGCCAGCAGTCCGTTACAGGGGACGGTGGGGCAGTTCTTC
d_gene: TRBD2; j_gene: TRBJ2-5; abundance: -; v_gene: TRBV6-5; CDR3aa: CASSSTGGQETQYF; CDR3nt: TGTGCCAGCAGTTCCACGGGGGGGCAAGAGACCCAGTACTTC
d_gene: TRBD1; j_gene: TRBJ1-2; abundance: -; v_gene: TRBV5-1; CDR3aa: CASSLGDRRGYTF; CDR3nt: TGCGCCAGCAGCTTAGGGGACAGGCGTGGCTACACCTTC
d_gene: TRBD1; j_gene: TRBJ1-5; abundance: -; v_gene: TRBV6-6; CDR3aa: CASRPQGAYQPQHF; CDR3nt: TGTGCCAGCAGGCCCCAGGGGGCTTATCAGCCCCAGCATTTT
d_gene: -; j_gene: TRBJ1-6; abundance: -; v_gene: TRBV11-1; CDR3aa: CASSLTEGSPLHF; CDR3nt: TGTGCCAGCAGCTTAACGGAGGGTTCACCCCTCCACTTT
d_gene: -; j_gene: TRBJ1-1; abundance: -; v_gene: TRBV10-1; CDR3aa: CASSESGTPEAFF; CDR3nt: TGCGCCAGCAGTGAGTCAGGGACACCTGAAGCTTTCTTT
d_gene: TRBD1; j_gene: TRBJ1-5; abundance: -; v_gene: TRBV19; CDR3aa: CASSSQGLNQPQHF; CDR3nt: TGTGCCAGTAGTTCACAGGGGCTCAATCAGCCCCAGCATTTT
d_gene: -; j_gene: TRBJ1-6; abundance: -; v_gene: TRBV15; CDR3aa: CATSREPDFGNSPLHF; CDR3nt: TGTGCCACCAGCAGAGAGCCCGACTTCGGGAATTCACCCCTCCACTTT
d_gene: TRBD1; j_gene: TRBJ2-1; abundance: -; v_gene: TRBV5-1; CDR3aa: CASSGGQSYNEQFF; CDR3nt: TGCGCCAGCAGCGGGGGACAGTCCTACAATGAGCAGTTCTTC
d_gene: -; j_gene: TRBJ1-2; abundance: -; v_gene: TRBV28; CDR3aa: CASSPQTGRDGYTF; CDR3nt: TGTGCCAGCAGTCCACAAACAGGGCGCGATGGCTACACCTTC
d_gene: TRBD2; j_gene: TRBJ2-3; abundance: once; v_gene: TRBV30; CDR3aa: CAWGYSGGADTQYF; CDR3nt: TGTGCCTGGGGATATAGCGGGGGGGCAGATACGCAGTATTTT
d_gene: -; j_gene: TRBJ1-1; abundance: once; v_gene: TRBV10-1; CDR3aa: CASSYQGNTEAFF; CDR3nt: TGCGCCAGCAGCTACCAGGGGAACACTGAAGCTTTCTTT
d_gene: TRBD1; j_gene: TRBJ1-1; abundance: -; v_gene: TRBV9; CDR3aa: CASSGGQGRTEAFF; CDR3nt: TGTGCCAGCAGCGGGGGACAGGGTCGAACTGAAGCTTTCTTT
d_gene: -; j_gene: TRBJ1-4; abundance: once; v_gene: TRBV7-8; CDR3aa: CASSSRQGGGEKLFF; CDR3nt: TGTGCCAGCAGCTCGAGGCAGGGAGGAGGAGAAAAACTGTTTTTT
d_gene: TRBD1; j_gene: TRBJ1-1; abundance: -; v_gene: TRBV19; CDR3aa: CASMSRQGNTEAFF; CDR3nt: TGTGCCAGCATGAGTCGACAGGGCAACACTGAAGCTTTCTTT
d_gene: -; j_gene: TRBJ1-6; abundance: -; v_gene: TRBV10-2; CDR3aa: CASRRQGNSPLHF; CDR3nt: TGCGCCAGCAGGAGGCAGGGTAATTCACCCCTCCACTTT
d_gene: -; j_gene: TRBJ1-1; abundance: -; v_gene: TRBV19; CDR3aa: CASTTGGRLNTEAFF; CDR3nt: TGTGCCAGTACCACGGGAGGCAGATTGAACACTGAAGCTTTCTTT